The present T cell receptor (beta chain) was sequenced within a study of control samples from healthy donors and cancer patients. Only in-frame clones appear in the TCRdb table, and some are missing; sequencing was by immunoSEQ multiplex PCR. This table lists 150,000 to 200,000 clones. V shed 7 bases and J 4 bases; nucleotides not matched to a gene: 9. Germline V lookup: CDR1 SNHLY, CDR2 FYNNEI. This CDR3 has 14 residues. The gene calls are TRBV2 and TRBJ2-7, with TRBD1 matching 8 bases. Sequenced material: blood. The TCR comes from a woman between 25 and 40 years old in good health. The CDR3 region has the DNA TGTGCCAGCAAAGCAGGGGGCAAGAGATACGAGCAGTACTTC. This sequence encodes CASKAGGKRYEQYF.